The source of this T cell receptor (beta chain) is a study of long-term antiretroviral therapy in people with HIV. This clone is a singleton in its sample. Germline CDR1 is LGHNA and CDR2 is YSLEER. Trimming cost V 0 bases and J 2 bases; bases outside gene matches: 1. There are 16 residues in the CDR3. Each HIV-infected participant was given treatment in the United States. The run of the v3.0 immunoSEQ assay was at survey level. Clones were sequenced by immunoSEQ multiplex PCR, and TCRdb holds only the in-frame ones, with some missing. The sample carries around 25,000 clones, about nine tenths recorded once.

This receptor was taken from a man aged 50 to 60 with HIV. Here the sequenced sample was unsorted PBMCs, taken 1.8 years before starting antiretroviral therapy. V gene TRBV4-3 combines with J gene TRBJ1-6; 7 positions match TRBD1. The CDR3 loop is CASSQDGQAYNSPLHF. The CDR3 DNA reads as TGCGCCAGCAGCCAAGACGGACAGGCCTATAATTCACCCCTCCACTTT.